The rows below give T cell receptor beta chains drawn from one sample of a study of blood T cell repertoires in COVID-19. The repertoire was sequenced with immunoSEQ multiplex PCR; TCRdb's copy has only in-frame clones and lacks some. The data hold hundreds of thousands of clones, with 88% observed a single time. Source material: PBMCs or T cells enriched from blood (not recorded which). Receptors were obtained from a woman under 40 who had recovered from COVID-19. Each CDR3 is given with its conserved first and last residue. Each record gives: J gene, D gene, V gene, clone size, CDR3 DNA, CDR3 protein. The D gene is left open where the match is weak. Where a row states a size, it is once, few, many or the class of an expanded clone; other rows omit it.

j_gene: TRBJ2-4; d_gene: -; v_gene: TRBV19; abundance: few; CDR3nt: TGTGCCAGTAGTATCGCCCCGCCGAGGGCAGGGGGTGGGGGGGCCAAAAACATTCAGTACTTC; CDR3aa: CASSIAPPRAGGGGAKNIQYF
j_gene: TRBJ1-2; d_gene: -; v_gene: TRBV9; abundance: -; CDR3nt: TGTGCCAGCAGCGTAGAGGGGAGGGGCGGCTATGGCTACACCTTC; CDR3aa: CASSVEGRGGYGYTF
j_gene: TRBJ2-1; d_gene: TRBD2; v_gene: TRBV18; abundance: -; CDR3nt: TGTGCCAGCTCACCGCGCGCGGGACTAGTCGATGAGCAGTTCTTC; CDR3aa: CASSPRAGLVDEQFF
j_gene: TRBJ2-1; d_gene: -; v_gene: TRBV13; abundance: once; CDR3nt: TGTGCCAGCAGCTTGCTAGCGAGACCTTCCTCCTACAATGAGCAGTTCTTC; CDR3aa: CASSLLARPSSYNEQFF
j_gene: TRBJ1-2; d_gene: TRBD1; v_gene: TRBV28; abundance: -; CDR3nt: TGTGCCAGCAGTTTCCCCGACAGGGACGGCTACACCTTC; CDR3aa: CASSFPDRDGYTF
j_gene: TRBJ2-1; d_gene: TRBD2; v_gene: TRBV18; abundance: -; CDR3nt: TGTGCCAGCTCACCACCTCGCACTAGCGGGAGTCACCTTGCGGAAAATGAGCAGTTCTTC; CDR3aa: CASSPPRTSGSHLAENEQFF
j_gene: TRBJ1-1; d_gene: TRBD1; v_gene: TRBV13; abundance: -; CDR3nt: TGTGCCAGCAGCATTCTAGGACAGGGAGGAACTGAAGCTTTCTTT; CDR3aa: CASSILGQGGTEAFF
j_gene: TRBJ1-6; d_gene: -; v_gene: TRBV7-9; abundance: -; CDR3nt: TGTGCCAGCAGCCGCCAAGGAGGTAATTCACCCCTCCACTTT; CDR3aa: CASSRQGGNSPLHF
j_gene: TRBJ2-3; d_gene: TRBD1; v_gene: TRBV7-9; abundance: once; CDR3nt: TGTGCCAGCAGCTTAGCACAGGGGGCGCCTGATACGCAGTATTTT; CDR3aa: CASSLAQGAPDTQYF
j_gene: TRBJ2-5; d_gene: TRBD1; v_gene: TRBV9; abundance: -; CDR3nt: TGTGCCAGCAGCGCTTCCCCCGGGACAGGTGGAGAGACCCAGTACTTC; CDR3aa: CASSASPGTGGETQYF
j_gene: TRBJ2-6; d_gene: TRBD1; v_gene: TRBV7-2; abundance: -; CDR3nt: TGTGCCAGCAGCTCCAACCCCTGGGGACAGGGTACTGGGGCCAACGTCCTGACTTTC; CDR3aa: CASSSNPWGQGTGANVLTF
j_gene: TRBJ2-7; d_gene: TRBD1; v_gene: TRBV6-5; abundance: -; CDR3nt: TGTGCCAGCAGCAAACAGGGGAATGAGGACGAGCAGTACTTC; CDR3aa: CASSKQGNEDEQYF
j_gene: TRBJ1-2; d_gene: TRBD1; v_gene: TRBV11-2; abundance: -; CDR3nt: TGTGCCAGCAGCTGGGACAGGGAATCTTTTGGCTACACCTTC; CDR3aa: CASSWDRESFGYTF
j_gene: TRBJ1-5; d_gene: -; v_gene: TRBV5-6; abundance: -; CDR3nt: TGTGCCAGCAGCTTTTCCGGGGGAACTAGCAATCAGCCCCAGCATTTT; CDR3aa: CASSFSGGTSNQPQHF
j_gene: TRBJ1-1; d_gene: TRBD1; v_gene: TRBV28; abundance: -; CDR3nt: TGTGCCAGCAGTCGCGGGACAGCAGTACTGAACACTGAAGCTTTCTTT; CDR3aa: CASSRGTAVLNTEAFF
j_gene: TRBJ1-3; d_gene: TRBD1; v_gene: TRBV9; abundance: -; CDR3nt: TGTGCCAGCAGCGTAGCAACAGGGGAAATCTCTGGAAACACCATATATTTT; CDR3aa: CASSVATGEISGNTIYF
j_gene: TRBJ2-1; d_gene: TRBD2; v_gene: TRBV11-3; abundance: -; CDR3nt: TGTGCCAGCAGCTCTGGGGGGGACTCCTACAATGAGCAGTTCTTC; CDR3aa: CASSSGGDSYNEQFF
j_gene: TRBJ2-3; d_gene: TRBD2; v_gene: TRBV5-4; abundance: -; CDR3nt: TGTGCCAGCAGCTCGCCGGGACTAGCGGGAGGGGGAGCAGATACGCAGTATTTT; CDR3aa: CASSSPGLAGGGADTQYF
j_gene: TRBJ1-6; d_gene: -; v_gene: TRBV11-2; abundance: once; CDR3nt: TGTGCCAGCAGCTTAGATAGGGGGGGGCGGTCACCCCTCCACTTT; CDR3aa: CASSLDRGGRSPLHF
j_gene: TRBJ2-3; d_gene: -; v_gene: TRBV6-5; abundance: -; CDR3nt: TGTGCCAGCAGTTACTATCGGGGGACCACAGATACGCAGTATTTT; CDR3aa: CASSYYRGTTDTQYF
j_gene: TRBJ1-2; d_gene: TRBD1; v_gene: TRBV11-2; abundance: -; CDR3nt: TGTGCCAGCAGCTTAGGTACTGCAACAGGGGGCGGTGGCTACACCTTC; CDR3aa: CASSLGTATGGGGYTF
j_gene: TRBJ2-5; d_gene: -; v_gene: TRBV9; abundance: -; CDR3nt: TGTGCCAGCAGCCTCCGTTTAGTGGGGGCGGAAGAGACCCAGTACTTC; CDR3aa: CASSLRLVGAEETQYF
j_gene: TRBJ1-2; d_gene: TRBD1; v_gene: TRBV30; abundance: -; CDR3nt: TGTGCCTGGAGCCCAACAGGGGCAGCTGGGGACACCTTC; CDR3aa: CAWSPTGAAGDTF
j_gene: TRBJ2-1; d_gene: -; v_gene: TRBV9; abundance: -; CDR3nt: TGTGCCAGCAGCCCAAAGCGGGCCACCAATGAGCAGTTCTTC; CDR3aa: CASSPKRATNEQFF
j_gene: TRBJ2-7; d_gene: -; v_gene: TRBV6-5; abundance: -; CDR3nt: TGTGCCAGCAGCGATAGCGGTGCCTACGAGCAGTACTTC; CDR3aa: CASSDSGAYEQYF
j_gene: TRBJ2-1; d_gene: -; v_gene: TRBV5-5; abundance: -; CDR3nt: TGTGCCAGCAGCTTGACATCAGGCAGGTTAAATGAGCAGTTCTTC; CDR3aa: CASSLTSGRLNEQFF
j_gene: TRBJ2-5; d_gene: TRBD2; v_gene: TRBV3-1/TRBV3-2; abundance: -; CDR3nt: TGTGCCAGCAGCCAAATTGAAGACGGAGGACTAGCGGGGCAAGAGACCCAGTACTTC; CDR3aa: CASSQIEDGGLAGQETQYF
j_gene: TRBJ2-2; d_gene: -; v_gene: TRBV28; abundance: -; CDR3nt: TGTGCCAGCAGTCCCCAGGACAGACCTCCCGCGAACACCGGGGAGCTGTTTTTT; CDR3aa: CASSPQDRPPANTGELFF
j_gene: TRBJ2-7; d_gene: -; v_gene: TRBV12-3/TRBV12-4; abundance: -; CDR3nt: TGTGCCAGCAGTTATCGTATCTCCTACGAGCAGTACTTC; CDR3aa: CASSYRISYEQYF
j_gene: TRBJ1-5; d_gene: -; v_gene: TRBV9; abundance: -; CDR3nt: TGTGCCAGCAGCGTAGCTGGAGGGGAAGATCAGCCCCAGCATTTT; CDR3aa: CASSVAGGEDQPQHF
j_gene: TRBJ1-6; d_gene: -; v_gene: TRBV28; abundance: -; CDR3nt: TGTGCCAGCAGTGGGCCGACCGGCGATAATTCACCCCTCCACTTT; CDR3aa: CASSGPTGDNSPLHF
j_gene: TRBJ1-6; d_gene: TRBD1; v_gene: TRBV3-1/TRBV3-2; abundance: -; CDR3nt: TGTGCCAGCAGCCTAACAGGGGCCGGTAATTCACCCCTCCACTTT; CDR3aa: CASSLTGAGNSPLHF
j_gene: TRBJ1-1; d_gene: TRBD1; v_gene: TRBV29-1; abundance: -; CDR3nt: TGCAGCGTTGTAGGGACAGGGCTGTACGCTTTCTTT; CDR3aa: CSVVGTGLYAFF
j_gene: TRBJ1-4; d_gene: -; v_gene: TRBV5-1; abundance: few; CDR3nt: TGCGCCAGCAGACCCACCGGGAAGTCAAATGAAAAACTGTTTTTT; CDR3aa: CASRPTGKSNEKLFF
j_gene: TRBJ1-2; d_gene: -; v_gene: TRBV5-6; abundance: -; CDR3nt: TGTGCCAGCAGCTTGAATCGCCGGTACGGCTACACCTTC; CDR3aa: CASSLNRRYGYTF
j_gene: TRBJ2-2; d_gene: -; v_gene: TRBV2; abundance: -; CDR3nt: TGTGCCAGCTTCCGGAACCGCGGGGCCAACACCGGGGAGCTGTTTTTT; CDR3aa: CASFRNRGANTGELFF
j_gene: TRBJ2-3; d_gene: TRBD2; v_gene: TRBV2; abundance: -; CDR3nt: TGTGCCAGCAGGTTTTCCGGACTAGCGAAAGATACGCAGTATTTT; CDR3aa: CASRFSGLAKDTQYF
j_gene: TRBJ1-2; d_gene: -; v_gene: TRBV24-1; abundance: once; CDR3nt: TGTGCCACCAGTGAGCTGGGGGAGGGATGGGGCTACACCTTC; CDR3aa: CATSELGEGWGYTF
j_gene: TRBJ2-7; d_gene: -; v_gene: TRBV28; abundance: once; CDR3nt: TGTGCCAGCACCTGGGGATTCCGACTATCGCAGGACTACGAGCAGTACTTC; CDR3aa: CASTWGFRLSQDYEQYF
j_gene: TRBJ1-2; d_gene: -; v_gene: TRBV27; abundance: -; CDR3nt: TGTGCCAGCAGTTTTTCCAGTCTCCGCGGCTACACCTTC; CDR3aa: CASSFSSLRGYTF
j_gene: TRBJ1-6; d_gene: -; v_gene: TRBV5-6; abundance: -; CDR3nt: TGTGCCAGCAGCTTGCTCCAGGGAAATTCACCCCTCCACTTT; CDR3aa: CASSLLQGNSPLHF
j_gene: TRBJ1-5; d_gene: -; v_gene: TRBV28; abundance: -; CDR3nt: TGTGCCAGCAGTCGAGACGGGGTGTTGGGGCCCCAGCATTTT; CDR3aa: CASSRDGVLGPQHF
j_gene: TRBJ2-3; d_gene: TRBD1; v_gene: TRBV7-3; abundance: -; CDR3nt: TGTGCCAGCAGCTCTGGGACAGCGGCCTTTTTCACAGATACGCAGTATTTT; CDR3aa: CASSSGTAAFFTDTQYF
j_gene: TRBJ1-2; d_gene: -; v_gene: TRBV28; abundance: -; CDR3nt: TGTGCCAGCAGTGACACAGAGGGCCTTAATAACTATGGCTACACCTTC; CDR3aa: CASSDTEGLNNYGYTF
j_gene: TRBJ2-5; d_gene: -; v_gene: TRBV10-3; abundance: -; CDR3nt: TGTGCCATCAGTTCAGGGGCCGTCGGGGAGACCCAGTACTTC; CDR3aa: CAISSGAVGETQYF
j_gene: TRBJ1-1; d_gene: TRBD1; v_gene: TRBV5-1; abundance: -; CDR3nt: TGCGCCAGCAGCTTCGGACAGGGCGGTGAAGCTTTCTTT; CDR3aa: CASSFGQGGEAFF
j_gene: TRBJ1-2; d_gene: -; v_gene: TRBV19; abundance: -; CDR3nt: TGTGCCAGTATCCAAACAGGAATCGATGGCTACACCTTC; CDR3aa: CASIQTGIDGYTF
j_gene: TRBJ2-6; d_gene: TRBD1; v_gene: TRBV19; abundance: -; CDR3nt: TGTGCCAGTAGTTCGATGGCAGGGGGTCTGTCTGGGGCCAACGTCCTGACTTTC; CDR3aa: CASSSMAGGLSGANVLTF
j_gene: TRBJ1-6; d_gene: TRBD1; v_gene: TRBV6-5; abundance: -; CDR3nt: TGTGCCAGCAGTAGAGACAGGGATAATTCACCCCTCCACTTT; CDR3aa: CASSRDRDNSPLHF